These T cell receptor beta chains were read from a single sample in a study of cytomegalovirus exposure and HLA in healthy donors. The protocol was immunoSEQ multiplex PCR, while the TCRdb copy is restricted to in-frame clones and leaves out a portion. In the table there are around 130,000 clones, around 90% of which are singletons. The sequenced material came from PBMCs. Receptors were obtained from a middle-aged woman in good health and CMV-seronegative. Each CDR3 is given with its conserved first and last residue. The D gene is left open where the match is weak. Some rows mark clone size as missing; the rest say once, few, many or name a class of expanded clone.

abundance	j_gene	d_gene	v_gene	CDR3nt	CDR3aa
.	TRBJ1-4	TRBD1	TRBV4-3	TGCGCCAGCAGCCAGGGACAGGGAGAAAAACTGTTTTTT	CASSQGQGEKLFF
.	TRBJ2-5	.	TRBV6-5	TGTGCCAGCAGTGATAGTTATCATATGTACTTC	CASSDSYHMYF
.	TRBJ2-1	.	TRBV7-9	TGTGCCAGCAGCCGTAGGGGGTTCGAGTACAATGAGCAGTTCTTC	CASSRRGFEYNEQFF
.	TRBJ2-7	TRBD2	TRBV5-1	TGCGCCAGCAGCTGGGGGACTAGCGGGACCTACGAGCAGTACTTC	CASSWGTSGTYEQYF
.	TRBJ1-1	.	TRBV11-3	TGTGCCAGCAGCTTAGATTTAGGGGATACTGAAGCTTTCTTT	CASSLDLGDTEAFF
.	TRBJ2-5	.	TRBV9	TGTGCCAGCAGCGTAGGGTTCGAGGAGACCCAGTACTTC	CASSVGFEETQYF
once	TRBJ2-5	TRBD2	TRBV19	TGTGCCAGTAGTATAGGTACAGCGGGAGGTGAGACCCAGTACTTC	CASSIGTAGGETQYF
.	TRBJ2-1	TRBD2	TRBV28	TGTGCCAGCAGTTCTCCAGGGACTAGCGGTTACAATGAGCAGTTCTTC	CASSSPGTSGYNEQFF
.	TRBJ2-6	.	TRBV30	TGTGCGGGGAGCCAGAGCTCCTCTGGGGCCAACGTCCTGACTTTC	CAGSQSSSGANVLTF
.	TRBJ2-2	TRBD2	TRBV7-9	TGTGCCAGCAGCGCGACCGGACTAGCGGGAGTAGGTACCGGGGAGCTGTTTTTT	CASSATGLAGVGTGELFF